This TCR beta chain originates from a study of shared clonotypes between healthy human individuals. Generated by immunoSEQ multiplex PCR, the TCRdb table keeps only in-frame clones and is missing some. The sample includes millions of clones, approximately 94% of them seen just once. Sequenced material: naive CD4+ T cells sorted from blood. As to subset: CD45RA+ positively selected. This TCR derives from a man aged 18 to 29 in good health.

CDR3 nucleotides: TGTGCCATCAGTGAGCTGACAGGGTCCTACGAGCAGTACTTC. Its translation is CAISELTGSYEQYF. The genes are TRBV10-3 and TRBJ2-7, with 7 bases matching TRBD1. CDR3 length equals 14 residues. The V and J ends lost 2 bases and 1 base, in that order; junction bases with no gene match: 2. Per germline, CDR1 ENHRY and CDR2 SYGVKD.